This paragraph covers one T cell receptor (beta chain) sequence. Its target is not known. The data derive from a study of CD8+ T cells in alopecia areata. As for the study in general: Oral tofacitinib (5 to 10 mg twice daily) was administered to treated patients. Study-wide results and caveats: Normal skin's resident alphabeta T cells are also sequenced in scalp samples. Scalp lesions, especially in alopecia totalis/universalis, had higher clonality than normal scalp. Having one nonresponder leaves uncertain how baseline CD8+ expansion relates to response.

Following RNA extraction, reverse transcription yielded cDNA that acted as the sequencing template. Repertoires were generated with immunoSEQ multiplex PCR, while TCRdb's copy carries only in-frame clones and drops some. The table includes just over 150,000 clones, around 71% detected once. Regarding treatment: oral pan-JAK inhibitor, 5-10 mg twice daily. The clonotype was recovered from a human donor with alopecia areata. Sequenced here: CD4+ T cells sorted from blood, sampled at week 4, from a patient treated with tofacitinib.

The DNA for the CDR3 is TGTGCCAGCAGCCCTAGGGGGTTGAGCACAGATACGCAGTATTTT. Protein product: CASSPRGLSTDTQYF. This chain links TRBV7-9 with TRBJ2-3, with D perhaps TRBD1 (6 bases). Germline CDR1 is SEHNR and CDR2 is FQNEAQ (reference sequence). V was trimmed by 5 bases and J by 0 bases, leaving 12 bases between them. The CDR3 is made up of 15 amino acids.